A single TCR beta chain is shown here with its context. TCRdb redid the calling of the RT-PCR reads with MiXCR, one entry per CDR3 protein. Of 550,000 to 750,000 distinct CDR3 sequences listed, approximately 15% were seen once; the top ten hold roughly 3.6%. The V gene's germline CDR1 is SEHNR and CDR2 FQNEAQ (reference sequence). The CDR3 has 14 amino acids. Trimming took off 3 bases at V and 4 bases at J, with 9 bases between the two ends. Source material: memory CD4+ T cells from blood. This clonotype originated in a female donor in good health, serving as a healthy control. The chain joins TRBV7-9 to TRBJ1-4; the D gene is possibly TRBD1 (5 bases). The CDR3 coding sequence is TGTGCCAGCAGCTTCGGGGCCGATAATGAAAAACTGTTTTTT. This encodes CASSFGADNEKLFF.